The source of this T cell receptor beta chain is a study of CD8 T cells in Susac syndrome. This clonotype was observed once. Reverse transcription of about 0.45 to 1 ug RNA was carried out with random hexamers. TCRdb used MiXCR to reprocess the immunoSEQ multiplex PCR reads, holding one entry per CDR3 protein. The sample lists some 180,000 distinct CDR3 sequences, more than 85% occurring once. V was shortened by 5 bases and J by 0 bases, with 14 bases between the two germline ends. This CDR3 spans 16 amino acids. From germline, CDR1 is SEHNR and CDR2 FQNEAQ (reference sequence). Sequencing used CD4+ T cells from PBMCs. The receptor's source is a human donor with Susac syndrome. The rearrangement links TRBV7-9 to TRBJ1-3; the D gene is possibly TRBD1 (6 bases). The DNA for the CDR3 is TGTGCCAGCAGCCCCCTCGACAGGAGCTCTGGAAACACCATATATTTT. Residues: CASSPLDRSSGNTIYF.